The 25 T cell receptor beta chains below were found in one sample sequenced in a study of radiation and T cells in renal cell carcinoma. The treatment here: 15 Gy SBRT to primary tumor, nephrectomy 4 weeks later. Clones were read by immunoSEQ multiplex PCR, and TCRdb kept only the in-frame ones, dropping some. The sample lists 10,000 to 15,000 clones, 30% to 35% occurring once. Sequencing used tumor tissue, obtained from a patient whose treatment included radiotherapy and nephrectomy. These receptors were collected from a man in his 60s with renal cell carcinoma.

Ten or more counts support this clone. The chain combines TRBV7-2 with TRBJ2-5; 11 bases agree with TRBD2. In germline, CDR1 is SGHTA, CDR2 FQGNSA. The junction had 4 bases not matched to a gene; V was cut back by 5 bases and J by 2 bases. CDR3 length: 15 residues. CDR3 sequence reads: CASSQGLAAQETQYF. The CDR3 coding sequence is TGTGCCAGCAGCCAGGGACTAGCGGCTCAAGAGACCCAGTACTTC.

Relative to its sample, this clone is medium-sized. V is TRBV5-4 and J is TRBJ2-7, with D tentatively TRBD2 (6 bases). The CDR3 runs 14 residues. Trimming took off 3 bases at V and 2 bases at J, with 12 bases between the two ends. Germline assignment: CDR1 SGHNT and CDR2 YYREEE (reference sequence). The CDR3 protein is CASSYGSGAYEQYV. The DNA for the CDR3 is TGTGCCAGCAGCTACGGGTCGGGAGCCTACGAGCAGTACGTC.

Only a few counts were recorded for this clone. This chain joins TRBV21-1 and TRBJ2-7; no DNA check was done on the table's D call, TRBD1. TRBV21-1 represents a pseudogene. The CDR3 sequence is 14 residues long. CDR3 protein: CASSRGQGNEQKYV. CDR3 nucleotide sequence: TGTGCCAGCAGCAGGGGACAGGGAAACGAGCAGAAGTACGTC.

The table lists this clone with a few counts. This rearrangement joins TRBV10-1 to TRBJ2-1; no clear D gene. This CDR3 is built from 13 residues. CDR1 and CDR2 from the germline V gene are WNHNN and SYGVQD (reference sequence). With 5 bases removed from V and 2 bases from J, the gap between germline ends came to 7 bases. For the CDR3, the DNA is TGCGCCAGCAGTAATGGGGCCTACAATGAGCAGTTCTTC. The encoded protein is CASSNGAYNEQFF.

A few counts support this clone. This rearrangement joins TRBV19 to TRBJ1-2; the D gene is possibly TRBD1 (6 bases). Between the trimmed V and J ends, which lost 3 bases and 4 bases, there was a span of 18 bases. The CDR3 extends over 16 amino acids. Germline CDR1 LNHDA, CDR2 SQIVND (reference sequence). CDR3 residues: CASSMGGAHPPYGYTF. CDR3 DNA: TGTGCCAGTAGTATGGGGGGGGCCCACCCGCCCTATGGCTACACCTTC.

This clone showed up many times. The chain couples TRBV5-6 to TRBJ2-5; a possible D gene is TRBD1 (6 bases). Trimming left V 2 bases short and J 2 bases short, with 10 bases between. The CDR3 contains 14 residues. The germline V gene has CDR1 SGHDT and CDR2 YYEEEE. The CDR3 DNA sequence: TGTGCCAGCAGCTTCTTCGGGACACAAGAGACCCAGTACTTC. The encoded protein is CASSFFGTQETQYF.

The chain joins TRBV6-5 to TRBJ2-1, with D uncertain. V shed 2 bases and J shed 3 bases, with 11 bases lying between them. Germline values: CDR1 MNHEY, CDR2 SVGAGI. This CDR3 comprises 15 residues. DNA of the CDR3: TGTGCCAGCAGTTACGAGCAGCTAAGCTACAATGAGCAGTTCTTC. This sequence encodes CASSYEQLSYNEQFF.

This clone was observed at least ten times. This sequence joins TRBV18 and TRBJ2-1; TRBD1 agrees at 8 bases. Germline CDR1 KGHSH, CDR2 LQKENI. This CDR3 has 15 amino acids. After removal of 5 bases from V and 2 bases from J, the junction contained 5 bases not matched to a gene. CDR3 nucleotides: TGTGCCAGCTCAGCTTGGACAGGGCCCTACAATGAGCAGTTCTTC. It yields the protein CASSAWTGPYNEQFF. The whole variable domain, remainder taken from reference TRBV18 and TRBJ2-1, is NAGVMQNPRHLVRRRGQEARLRCSPMKGHSHVYWYRQLPEEGLKFMVYLQKENIIDESGMPKERFSAEFPKEGPSILRIQQVVRGDSAAYFCASSAWTGPYNEQFFGPGTRLTVL.

The V and J genes are TRBV5-1 and TRBJ2-3, with 13 nucleotides matching TRBD2. Germline CDR1 reads SGHRS; CDR2 reads YFSETQ. Trimming removed 3 bases from V and 1 base from J; junction bases left unmatched: 2. The CDR3 runs 16 residues. The CDR3 spells CASSSGTSGGTDTQYF. The CDR3 DNA is TGCGCCAGCAGCTCCGGGACTAGCGGGGGCACAGATACGCAGTATTTT. Based on the CDR3 plus reference TRBV5-1 and TRBJ2-3, the full variable domain is KAGVTQTPRYLIKTRGQQVTLSCSPISGHRSVSWYQQTPGQGLQFLFEYFSETQRNKGNFPGRFSGRQFSNSRSEMNVSTLELGDSALYLCASSSGTSGGTDTQYFGPGTRLTVL.

The rearrangement uses TRBV4-3 and TRBJ2-7; 8 bases line up with TRBD1. The CDR3 has 16 amino acids. After removal of 3 bases from V and 2 bases from J, the junction contained 9 bases not matched to a gene. Germline V lookup: CDR1 LGHNA, CDR2 YSLEER. The CDR3: CASSHSATGEAYEQYF. DNA for the CDR3: TGCGCCAGCAGCCATAGCGCGACAGGGGAGGCCTACGAGCAGTACTTC.

There are a few counts of this clone. V and J are TRBV29-1 and TRBJ2-6; D gene unclear. Germline V CDR1 and CDR2: SQVTM, ANQGSEA. Trimming removed 2 bases at V and 1 base at J, with 6 bases between. This CDR3 has 14 residues. CDR3: CSVEPGSGANVLTF. In DNA, the CDR3 is TGCAGCGTTGAACCAGGATCTGGGGCCAACGTCCTGACTTTC.

The chain is built from TRBV9 and TRBJ2-2; 9 bases fit TRBD1. The ends lost 4 bases at V and 6 bases at J; junction bases unmatched: 10. Germline V gives CDR1 SGDLS, CDR2 YYNGEE. The CDR3 is 16 amino acids. The DNA for the CDR3 is TGTGCCAGCAGCACTCGGACAGGGGTTGTCGCCGGGGAGCTGTTTTTT. Protein sequence: CASSTRTGVVAGELFF. Using reference TRBV9 and TRBJ2-2 for the parts outside the CDR3, the full variable domain is DSGVTQTPKHLITATGQRVTLRCSPRSGDLSVYWYQQSLDQGLQFLIQYYNGEERAKGNILERFSAQQFPDLHSELNLSSLELGDSALYFCASSTRTGVVAGELFFGEGSRLTVL.

This rearrangement joins TRBV5-6 to TRBJ2-7; 10 bases fit TRBD1. The CDR3 loop spans 15 amino acids. With V trimmed by 4 bases and J by 4 bases, 8 bases remained unmatched. Per germline, CDR1 SGHDT and CDR2 YYEEEE. The chain's CDR3 is CASSMKTGGLYEQYF. The DNA of the CDR3 is TGTGCCAGCAGCATGAAGACAGGGGGCTTGTACGAGCAGTACTTC. The full variable domain, rest sourced from reference TRBV5-6 and TRBJ2-7, is DAGVTQSPTHLIKTRGQQVTLRCSPKSGHDTVSWYQQALGQGPQFIFQYYEEEERQRGNFPDRFSGHQFPNYSSELNVNALLLGDSALYLCASSMKTGGLYEQYFGPGTRLTVT.

The chain recombines TRBV30 with TRBJ2-5, with 11 bases lining up with TRBD2. V shed 0 bases and J 7 bases; nucleotides not matched to a gene: 7. Germline V gives CDR1 GTSNPN, CDR2 SVGIG (reference sequence). This CDR3 spans 15 amino acids. Written as DNA, the CDR3 is TGTGCCTGGAGTGTACCTAGCGGGGGGACCGGGACCCAGTACTTC. Protein product: CAWSVPSGGTGTQYF.

This clone was seen only a few times. The CDR3 DNA sequence: TGCAGCGTTGAAGAAGGACTAGCGGGGGGCCGACGGTTCTTC. This translates into CSVEEGLAGGRRFF. The chain combines TRBV29-1 with TRBJ2-1; 14 positions agree with TRBD2. The junction had 7 bases not matched to a gene; V was cut back by 0 bases and J by 15 bases. This CDR3 has 14 residues. Germline lookup yields CDR1 SQVTM and CDR2 ANQGSEA.

The V gene is TRBV25-1, the J gene TRBJ1-2; D is ambiguous. CDR1 is MGHDK, CDR2 SYGVNS, per germline. Trimming cost V 3 bases and J 4 bases, with 12 bases left between them. The CDR3 extends over 14 amino acids. CDR3 protein: CASSDGSRVYGYTF. The CDR3 nucleotides read TGTGCCAGCAGTGATGGGTCCCGAGTCTATGGCTACACCTTC.

The chain combines TRBV2 with TRBJ1-2; a possible D gene is TRBD1 (5 bases). Germline V gene sequence: CDR1 SNHLY, CDR2 FYNNEI. CDR3 length: 13 residues. Trimming shortened V by 7 bases and J by 8 bases, and 17 bases separated the two germline ends. CDR3 sequence: CASNGEGAKGYTF. In DNA, the CDR3 is TGTGCCAGCAATGGTGAAGGGGCAAAAGGCTACACCTTC.

This clone occurred a few times. CDR3 residues: CATRTAFF. Here the CDR3 DNA reads TGTGCCACCCGGACGGCTTTCTTT. The rearrangement links TRBV21-1 to TRBJ1-1. TRBV21-1 is a pseudogene segment. The CDR3 length is 8 residues.

This clone was seen ten or more times. The chain is built from TRBV6-6 and TRBJ2-5; D is perhaps TRBD2 (6 bases). The CDR3 runs 16 residues. The V gene lost 0 bases and the J gene lost 5 bases, with 16 bases spanning the gap. Germline CDR1 and CDR2: MNHNY and SVGAGI (reference sequence). The CDR3 sequence: CASSYSKRSGQETQYF. The CDR3 DNA is TGTGCCAGCAGTTACTCGAAGCGGAGCGGGCAGGAGACCCAGTACTTC.

This clone occurred many times. The gene calls are TRBV9 and TRBJ1-2; 8 nucleotides match TRBD1. The V segment lost 3 bases and the J segment 2 bases; nucleotides outside the gene matches: 6. Germline assignment: CDR1 SGDLS and CDR2 YYNGEE. CDR3 size: 15 residues. The CDR3: CASSDAGGLNYGYTF. CDR3 DNA: TGTGCCAGCAGCGACGCAGGGGGCTTGAACTATGGCTACACCTTC.

V and J are TRBV9 and TRBJ2-2; TRBD1 matches at 8 bases. V lost 2 bases to trimming and J lost 7 bases; unmatched junction nucleotides: 4. Germline CDR1 reads SGDLS; CDR2 reads YYNGEE. The CDR3 runs to 14 residues. CDR3 sequence reads: CASSVGTGIGELFF. The CDR3 bases are TGTGCCAGCAGCGTGGGGACAGGCATCGGGGAGCTGTTTTTT.

The chain joins TRBV5-5 to TRBJ1-5; 8 nucleotides match TRBD1. The trim removed 3 bases at V and 4 bases at J, leaving 3 bases unmatched. The germline V gene encodes CDR1 SGHKS and CDR2 YYEKEE (reference sequence). CDR3 length: 14 residues. Here the CDR3 DNA reads TGTGCCAGCAGCTGGGGGACAGGTAATCAGCCCCAGCATTTT. It encodes CASSWGTGNQPQHF.

The chain links TRBV6-5 to TRBJ1-1; 8 bases are shared with TRBD1. CDR3 length: 14 residues. Trimming at V came to 3 bases and at J to 4 bases, leaving 4 bases not matched to a gene. Per the germline V gene, CDR1 is MNHEY and CDR2 is SVGAGI. This CDR3 reads CASSYAGGLTEAFF. In nucleotides, the CDR3 is TGTGCCAGCAGTTATGCAGGGGGCCTCACTGAAGCTTTCTTT.

This chain links TRBV6-5 with TRBJ2-5; 11 bases map to TRBD2. The CDR3 totals 14 residues. Per germline, CDR1 MNHEY and CDR2 SVGAGI. J gave up 5 bases and V 7 bases, and 6 bases lay outside the gene matches. CDR3 sequence reads: CASNVAGGPETQYF. The CDR3 nucleotides read TGTGCCAGCAACGTAGCGGGGGGGCCGGAGACCCAGTACTTC.

V and J are TRBV4-3 and TRBJ1-2; 8 positions match TRBD1. The germline gives CDR1 LGHNA, CDR2 YSLEER. Trimming at V came to 1 base and at J to 1 base, leaving 8 bases not matched to a gene. The CDR3 sequence is 17 residues long. CDR3 sequence reads: CASSQVFQGALNYGYTF. DNA of the CDR3: TGCGCCAGCAGCCAAGTCTTCCAGGGGGCTCTTAACTATGGCTACACCTTC.